What follows are 13 T cell receptor beta chains derived from one specimen sequenced in a study of cytomegalovirus exposure and HLA in healthy donors. PCR was performed using 60 Vbeta and 13 Jbeta primers. Sequencing used immunoSEQ multiplex PCR; TCRdb keeps in-frame clones, though not all of them. The sample holds over 150,000 clones, 80% seen once. The source material was PBMCs. These receptors all come from a woman between 40 and 55 years old in good health and CMV-seropositive.

This clone was detected once. The chain is built from TRBV30 and TRBJ2-3; 8 bases are shared with TRBD2. From germline, CDR1 is GTSNPN and CDR2 SVGIG (reference sequence). V lost 2 bases to trimming and J lost 2 bases; unmatched junction nucleotides: 6. This CDR3 is built from 15 residues. CDR3: CAWSRASGLTDTQYF. The CDR3, as DNA: TGTGCCTGGAGTAGGGCTAGCGGGCTCACAGATACGCAGTATTTT.

The chain has TRBV11-3 and TRBJ2-7; unclear D gene. The CDR3 is 14 amino acids. Looked up from germline, CDR1 is SGHNT and CDR2 is YENEEA. Trimming removed 0 bases from V and 2 bases from J, with 8 bases in between. This CDR3 is CASSLDPRPYEQYF. The CDR3 coding sequence is TGTGCCAGCAGCTTAGATCCTAGACCCTACGAGCAGTACTTC.

A few counts support this clone. The rearrangement joins TRBV9 to TRBJ2-3; maybe TRBD2 (6 bases). Germline lookup yields CDR1 SGDLS and CDR2 YYNGEE. The CDR3 is 14 amino acids. V was shortened by 0 bases and J by 4 bases, with 9 bases between the two germline ends. Written as DNA, the CDR3 is TGTGCCAGCAGCGTAGCCGGGAGCCCAGATACGCAGTATTTT. Protein product: CASSVAGSPDTQYF.

The chain carries TRBV27 and TRBJ2-3; the match to TRBD1 covers 8 bases. V shed 1 base and J 7 bases; nucleotides not matched to a gene: 7. The germline V gene has CDR1 MNHEY and CDR2 SMNVEV (reference sequence). The CDR3 runs 15 residues. The CDR3 here is CASSLLGTGKNTQYF. CDR3 DNA sequence: TGTGCCAGCAGTTTATTGGGGACAGGCAAAAATACGCAGTATTTT.

The V gene is TRBV27, the J gene TRBJ2-7; 9 positions agree with TRBD1. The CDR3 totals 19 residues. J lost 0 bases, V lost 3 bases, and 15 bases had no gene match. Germline V gene data show CDR1 as MNHEY and CDR2 as SMNVEV (reference sequence). As DNA, the CDR3 is TGTGCCAGCAGTTTCCACAGGGGGCTAGGACGGGGGGACTCCTACGAGCAGTACTTC. It encodes CASSFHRGLGRGDSYEQYF.

The rearrangement joins TRBV7-2 to TRBJ2-7; no definite D call. The CDR3 spans 12 residues. With 0 bases removed from V and 4 bases from J, the gap between germline ends came to 4 bases. From germline, CDR1 is SGHTA and CDR2 FQGNSA. For the CDR3, the DNA is TGTGCCAGCAGCTTAGCGAGGTACGAGCAGTACTTC. Translating it yields CASSLARYEQYF.

The chain recombines TRBV14 with TRBJ2-3; a possible D gene is TRBD1 (6 bases). This CDR3 spans 16 amino acids. With 1 base removed from V and 2 bases from J, the gap between germline ends came to 13 bases. Germline V lookup: CDR1 SGHDN, CDR2 FVKESK. The CDR3 nucleotides read TGTGCCAGCAGCCAAGGACTCAGGGGTCACACAGATACGCAGTATTTT. This translates into CASSQGLRGHTDTQYF.

DNA of the CDR3: TGTGCCAGCAGTTATATGAGTGGAGCTAACTATGGCTACACCTTC. Protein product: CASSYMSGANYGYTF. The genes are TRBV27 and TRBJ1-2; D not resolved. Per germline, CDR1 MNHEY and CDR2 SMNVEV (reference sequence). V was pared by 4 bases and J by 0 bases, with 12 bases between. This CDR3 contains 15 residues.

The CDR3 DNA reads TGTGCCAGCAGCGTAGGAGGGGGCGGGGGGGGGTTTAATGAGCAGTTCTTC. Translated: CASSVGGGGGGFNEQFF. The rearrangement joins TRBV9 to TRBJ2-1; 9 bases map to TRBD2. With V trimmed by 0 bases and J by 7 bases, 11 bases remained unmatched. Germline V gene data show CDR1 as SGDLS and CDR2 as YYNGEE. The CDR3 loop spans 17 amino acids.

This clone came up once. The V call is TRBV7-3, the J call TRBJ2-7; D gene ambiguous. V lost 5 bases and J 2 bases, leaving 4 bases between the germline ends. Germline V lookup: CDR1 SGHTA, CDR2 FQGTGA. CDR3 length: 11 amino acids. In nucleotides, the CDR3 is TGTGCCAGCAGCCCTGCCTACGAGCAGTACTTC. This sequence encodes CASSPAYEQYF.

This clone was observed a few times. This sequence joins TRBV28 and TRBJ1-1, with D possibly matching TRBD1 (5 bases). CDR1 MDHEN and CDR2 SYDVKM come from the germline V gene. Trimming shortened V by 2 bases and J by 6 bases, and 13 bases separated the two germline ends. This CDR3 contains 14 residues. The CDR3 coding sequence is TGTGCCAGCAGTTTAGCAGGGAGGGGCGCTGAAGCTTTCTTT. Residues: CASSLAGRGAEAFF.

The chain has TRBV5-8 and TRBJ2-3; TRBD2 matches at 8 bases. The junction had 4 bases not matched to a gene; V was cut back by 1 base and J by 0 bases. Per the germline V gene, CDR1 is SGHTS and CDR2 is YDEGEE. The CDR3 contains 16 residues. The CDR3 is CASSLNGRASTDTQYF. The CDR3 bases are TGTGCCAGCAGCTTGAACGGGAGGGCCAGCACAGATACGCAGTATTTT.

This chain links TRBV6-5 with TRBJ2-7; D uncertain. CDR1 MNHEY and CDR2 SVGAGI come from the germline V gene. The ends were cut back, 5 bases at V and 0 bases at J, with 11 bases in the middle. CDR3 length equals 14 residues. CDR3 in DNA: TGTGCCAGCAGTGAAACAGCTGTCTCCTACGAGCAGTACTTC. Translated, it gives CASSETAVSYEQYF.